This paragraph covers one T cell receptor beta chain sequence. Its matching antigen is unknown. This sample's treatment: roughly nine-day PBMC culture with coronavirus spike peptide pools or control peptides (ViraFEST assay). Negative selection enriched CD4+ T cells from cultures at around ten days. The entry originates in a study of vaccination and CD4 T cells after COVID-19. The V and J ends lost 6 bases and 4 bases, in that order; junction bases with no gene match: 15. This CDR3 region has 17 residues. From germline, CDR1 is DFQATT and CDR2 SNEGSKA (reference sequence). Sequenced with the Oncomine TCR Beta short-read assay was DNA taken from cultured CD4+ T cells. TCRdb re-called the PCR reads with MiXCR, one entry per CDR3 protein. The sample carries more than 8,000 distinct CDR3 sequences, 70% to 75% recorded once.

Sequencing was done on a sample of CD4+ T cells from blood, cultured in vitro. This chain links TRBV20-1 with TRBJ2-3; TRBD2 matches 11 bases. This clonotype was obtained from a human donor who had recovered from COVID-19. The CDR3 loop is CSAAGRTGTSGPDTQYF. In nucleotides, the CDR3 is TGCAGTGCAGCCGGAAGGACCGGGACTAGCGGCCCAGATACGCAGTATTTT.